This record covers a single T cell receptor beta chain. Germline trimming cut 5 bases from V and 0 bases from J; bases unmatched to any gene: 8. CDR1 and CDR2 (germline): SGHAT, FQNNGV. The length of the CDR3 is 17 residues. These data originate in a study of blood T cell repertoires in COVID-19. The wider study: PBMCs, B-cell-depleted T cells, or T cells provided the cDNA or gDNA that made up the material.

The repertoire was sequenced with immunoSEQ multiplex PCR; TCRdb's copy has only in-frame clones and lacks some. The table has fewer than 300,000 clones, about nine tenths seen once. The rearrangement uses TRBV11-2 and TRBJ1-4; 8 positions match TRBD1. Sequencing input: PBMCs or T cells enriched from blood (not recorded which). The clonotype originates from a man younger than 35 who had recovered from COVID-19. This chain's CDR3 is CASSDPTGDATNEKLFF. As DNA, the CDR3 is TGTGCCAGCAGCGACCCGACAGGGGATGCAACTAATGAAAAACTGTTTTTT. Full variable domain (missing parts from reference TRBV11-2 and TRBJ1-4): EAGVAQSPRYKIIEKRQSVAFWCNPISGHATLYWYQQILGQGPKLLIQFQNNGVVDDSQLPKDRFSAERLKGVDSTLKIQPAKLEDSAVYLCASSDPTGDATNEKLFFGSGTQLSVL.